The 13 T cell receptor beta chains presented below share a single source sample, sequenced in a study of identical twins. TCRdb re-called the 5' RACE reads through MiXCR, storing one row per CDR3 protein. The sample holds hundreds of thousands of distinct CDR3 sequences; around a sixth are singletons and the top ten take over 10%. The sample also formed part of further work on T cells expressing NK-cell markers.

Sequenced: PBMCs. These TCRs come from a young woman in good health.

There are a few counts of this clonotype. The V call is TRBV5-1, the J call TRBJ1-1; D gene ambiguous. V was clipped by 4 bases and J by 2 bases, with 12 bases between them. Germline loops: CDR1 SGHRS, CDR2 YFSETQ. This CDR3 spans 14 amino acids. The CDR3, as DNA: TGCGCCAGCAGCCCTCAGACGGAAAACACTGAAGCTTTCTTT. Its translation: CASSPQTENTEAFF.

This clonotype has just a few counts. This CDR3 reads CASSFKTSGPWVDTYEQYF. CDR3 bases: TGTGCCAGCAGCTTCAAGACTAGCGGGCCATGGGTTGATACCTACGAGCAGTACTTC. The chain joins TRBV11-2 to TRBJ2-7; 10 bases line up with TRBD2. The CDR3 runs to 19 residues. CDR1 SGHAT and CDR2 FQNNGV come from the germline V gene. V shed 3 bases, J shed 2 bases, and the junction held 16 bases outside the gene matches.

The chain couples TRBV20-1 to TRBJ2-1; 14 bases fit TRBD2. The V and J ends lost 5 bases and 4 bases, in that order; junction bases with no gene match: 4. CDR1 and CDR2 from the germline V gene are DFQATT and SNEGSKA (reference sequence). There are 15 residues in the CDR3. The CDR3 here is CSAQGTSGGYNEQFF. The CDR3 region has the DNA TGCAGTGCTCAGGGGACTAGCGGGGGTTACAATGAGCAGTTCTTC.

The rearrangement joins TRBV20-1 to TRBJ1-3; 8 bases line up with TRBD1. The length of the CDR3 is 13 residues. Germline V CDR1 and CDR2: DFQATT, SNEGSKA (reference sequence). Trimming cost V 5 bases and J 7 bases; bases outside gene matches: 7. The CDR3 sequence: CSAPDRGRNTIYF. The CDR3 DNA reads TGCAGTGCTCCCGACAGGGGTCGGAACACCATATATTTT.

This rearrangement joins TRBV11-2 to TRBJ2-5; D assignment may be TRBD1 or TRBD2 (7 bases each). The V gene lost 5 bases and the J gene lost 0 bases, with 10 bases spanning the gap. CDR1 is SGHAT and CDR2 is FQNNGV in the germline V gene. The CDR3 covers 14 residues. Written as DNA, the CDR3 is TGTGCCAGCAGCCAGGGGGGGTACCAAGAGACCCAGTACTTC. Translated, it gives CASSQGGYQETQYF.

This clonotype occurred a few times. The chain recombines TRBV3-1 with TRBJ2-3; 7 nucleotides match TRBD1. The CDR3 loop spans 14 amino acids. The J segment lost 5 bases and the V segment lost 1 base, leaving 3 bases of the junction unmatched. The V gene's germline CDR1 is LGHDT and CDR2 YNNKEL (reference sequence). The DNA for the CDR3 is TGTGCCAGCAGCCAAGTCGACAGGGAAGATACGCAGTATTTT. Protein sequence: CASSQVDREDTQYF.

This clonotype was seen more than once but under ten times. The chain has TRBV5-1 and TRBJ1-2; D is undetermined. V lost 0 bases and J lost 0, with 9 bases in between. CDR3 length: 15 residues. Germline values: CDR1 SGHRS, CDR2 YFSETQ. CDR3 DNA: TGCGCCAGCAGCTTGGAGTCTTTAGCTAACTATGGCTACACCTTC. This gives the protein CASSLESLANYGYTF.

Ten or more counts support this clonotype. As DNA, the CDR3 is TGTGCCAGCAGTTACTCTGGCAGGGCCTACGAGCAGTACTTC. Translation: CASSYSGRAYEQYF. The chain employs TRBV6-5 and TRBJ2-7; D might be TRBD1 (5 bases). The V end was cut by 0 bases, the J end by 2 bases, with 8 bases between. The CDR3 length is 14 residues. Per germline, CDR1 MNHEY and CDR2 SVGAGI.

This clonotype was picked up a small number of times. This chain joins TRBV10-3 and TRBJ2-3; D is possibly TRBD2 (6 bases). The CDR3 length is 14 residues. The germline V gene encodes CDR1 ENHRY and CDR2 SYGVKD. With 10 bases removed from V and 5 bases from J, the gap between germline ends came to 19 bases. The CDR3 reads CATAGTGVLDTQYF. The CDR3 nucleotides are TGTGCCACCGCTGGAACGGGAGTTTTAGATACGCAGTATTTT.

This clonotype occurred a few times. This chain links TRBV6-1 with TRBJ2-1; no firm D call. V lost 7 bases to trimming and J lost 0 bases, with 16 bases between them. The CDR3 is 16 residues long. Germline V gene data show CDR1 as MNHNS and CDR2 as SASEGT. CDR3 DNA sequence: TGTGCCAGCACCTCCACCCCCTTAAGCTCCTACAATGAGCAGTTCTTC. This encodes CASTSTPLSSYNEQFF.

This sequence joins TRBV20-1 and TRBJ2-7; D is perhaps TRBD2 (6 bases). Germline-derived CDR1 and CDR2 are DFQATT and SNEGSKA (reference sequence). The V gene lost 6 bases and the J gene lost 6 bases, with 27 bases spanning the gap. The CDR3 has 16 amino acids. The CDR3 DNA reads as TGCAGTGCCCCACGCGGAGGGAACCCAAAGGGGAGCGAGCAGTACTTC. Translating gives CSAPRGGNPKGSEQYF.

CDR3 sequence: CASSQGEPGQGYEQYF. CDR3 sequence (DNA): TGTGCCAGCAGCCAAGGAGAGCCGGGACAGGGGTACGAGCAGTACTTC. The V and J genes are TRBV14 and TRBJ2-7; TRBD1 matches 10 bases. Germline values: CDR1 SGHDN, CDR2 FVKESK. Trimming cost V 1 base and J 4 bases; bases outside gene matches: 7. The CDR3 is made up of 16 amino acids.

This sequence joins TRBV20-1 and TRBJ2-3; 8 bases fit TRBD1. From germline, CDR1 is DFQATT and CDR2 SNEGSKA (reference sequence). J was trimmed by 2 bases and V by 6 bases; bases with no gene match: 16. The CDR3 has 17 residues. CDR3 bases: TGCAGTGCCATGACCCCCCCAGGACAGGGCCTCACAGATACGCAGTATTTT. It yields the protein CSAMTPPGQGLTDTQYF.